This TCR beta chain originates from a study of CD8+CD57+ T cells in acquired aplastic anemia. This clonotype was detected only once. Genomic DNA templated the TCR beta VDJ and CDR3 profiling. TCRdb re-analysed the reads in MiXCR, keeping a single row per CDR3 protein. This sample has under 250,000 distinct CDR3 sequences; 34% occur once, and the top ten carry around 1.1%. J was trimmed by 7 bases and V by 4 bases; bases with no gene match: 2. Looked up from germline, CDR1 is SQVTM and CDR2 is ANQGSEA. The CDR3 contains 13 residues. V and J are TRBV29-1 and TRBJ1-6, with TRBD1 matching 9 bases. Sequenced material: sorted CD4+, CD8+, or CD8+CD57+ T cells (not recorded which) from PBMCs. The receptor was isolated from a human donor in good health, serving as a control. DNA of the CDR3: TGCAGCGTTGGGACAGGGGAAAATTCACCCCTCCACTTT. Residues: CSVGTGENSPLHF.